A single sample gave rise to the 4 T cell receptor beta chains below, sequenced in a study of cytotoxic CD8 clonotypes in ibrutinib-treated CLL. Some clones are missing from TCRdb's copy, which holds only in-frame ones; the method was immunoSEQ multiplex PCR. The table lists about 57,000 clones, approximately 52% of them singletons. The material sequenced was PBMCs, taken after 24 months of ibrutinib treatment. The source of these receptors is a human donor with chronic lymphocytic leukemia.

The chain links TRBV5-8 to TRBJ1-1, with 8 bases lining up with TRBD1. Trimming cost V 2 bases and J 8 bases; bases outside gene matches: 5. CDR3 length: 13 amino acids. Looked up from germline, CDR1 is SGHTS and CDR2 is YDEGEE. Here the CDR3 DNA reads TGTGCCAGCAGCTTCAGGGGGCAACTGGAAGCTTTCTTT. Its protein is CASSFRGQLEAFF.

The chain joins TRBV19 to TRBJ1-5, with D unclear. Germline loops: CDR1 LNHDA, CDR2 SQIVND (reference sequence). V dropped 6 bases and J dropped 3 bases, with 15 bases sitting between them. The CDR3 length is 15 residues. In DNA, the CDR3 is TGTGCCAGTAGATGGACCGGGAGCCCCAATCAGCCCCAGCATTTT. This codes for CASRWTGSPNQPQHF.

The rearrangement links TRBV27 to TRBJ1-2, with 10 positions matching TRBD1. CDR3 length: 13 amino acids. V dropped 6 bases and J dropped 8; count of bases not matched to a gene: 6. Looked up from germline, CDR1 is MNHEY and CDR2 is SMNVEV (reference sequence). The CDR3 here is CASRTGGAPGYTF. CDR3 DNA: TGTGCCAGCAGGACAGGGGGCGCACCGGGCTACACCTTC.

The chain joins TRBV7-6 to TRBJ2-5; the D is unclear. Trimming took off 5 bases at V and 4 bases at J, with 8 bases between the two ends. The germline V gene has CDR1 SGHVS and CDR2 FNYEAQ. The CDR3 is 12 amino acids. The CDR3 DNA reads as TGTGCCAGCAGCCGAGAAGGAGAGACCCAGTACTTC. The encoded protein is CASSREGETQYF.